Below, 26 T cell receptor beta chains from the same sample are listed, as sequenced in a study of T cell repertoires in cytomegalovirus infection. TCRdb itself ran the reads through MiXCR, one entry per CDR3 protein. The top ten clones hold approximately 12% of a sample with a few hundred thousand distinct CDR3 sequences, about a sixth of them seen once. Sequences were obtained from PBMCs. These receptors all come from a human donor in good health (CMV status not recorded). Some clones in this sample may be carry-over from other donors' samples.

This clonotype was seen at least ten times. V usage is TRBV7-2 and J usage is TRBJ1-2; weak D call: TRBD1 (6 bases). The length of the CDR3 is 16 residues. CDR1 SGHTA and CDR2 FQGNSA come from the germline V gene. Between the trimmed V and J ends, which lost 4 bases and 3 bases, there was a span of 18 bases. The CDR3 loop is CASSSGYRAQDYGYTF. The CDR3 coding sequence is TGTGCCAGCAGCTCGGGTTACAGGGCCCAAGACTATGGCTACACCTTC.

The chain is built from TRBV20-1 and TRBJ2-1, with D possibly matching TRBD2 (5 bases). Germline values: CDR1 DFQATT, CDR2 SNEGSKA (reference sequence). CDR3 size: 15 residues. V lost 1 base and J 7 bases, leaving 17 bases between the germline ends. CDR3 in DNA: TGCAGTGCTAGAGCGTTAGAGGGATTCAGAAATGAGCAGTTCTTC. It encodes CSARALEGFRNEQFF.

This chain uses TRBV12-3 or TRBV12-4 with TRBJ2-2, with 8 bases lining up with TRBD1. V dropped 4 bases and J dropped 5; count of bases not matched to a gene: 3. This CDR3 is 14 amino acids long. Here the CDR3 reads CASSWTGRTGELFF. As DNA, the CDR3 is TGTGCCAGCAGTTGGACAGGGAGGACCGGGGAGCTGTTTTTT.

This clonotype was picked up a small number of times. V gene TRBV2 combines with J gene TRBJ2-7, with D perhaps TRBD2 (6 bases). The CDR3 extends over 15 amino acids. Germline CDR1 is SNHLY and CDR2 is FYNNEI. Trimming removed 6 bases from V and 3 bases from J, with 18 bases in between. The CDR3: CASRLPGTGNYEQYF. The CDR3 DNA sequence: TGTGCCAGCAGACTACCCGGGACTGGAAACTACGAGCAGTACTTC.

This clonotype was counted between two and nine times. This sequence joins TRBV5-1 and TRBJ2-1, with 10 bases fitting TRBD2. This CDR3 comprises 14 residues. With V trimmed by 6 bases and J by 5 bases, 5 bases remained unmatched. Germline V gene sequence: CDR1 SGHRS, CDR2 YFSETQ. This chain's CDR3 is CASTTGTSDNEQFF. Here the CDR3 DNA reads TGCGCCAGCACGACCGGGACTAGCGACAATGAGCAGTTCTTC. The full variable domain, with the rest looked up from reference TRBV5-1 and TRBJ2-1, is KAGVTQTPRYLIKTRGQQVTLSCSPISGHRSVSWYQQTPGQGLQFLFEYFSETQRNKGNFPGRFSGRQFSNSRSEMNVSTLELGDSALYLCASTTGTSDNEQFFGPGTRLTVL.

The sample holds many counts of this clonotype. The rearrangement uses TRBV6-1 and TRBJ1-3, with 7 nucleotides matching TRBD1. The junction had 10 bases not matched to a gene; V was cut back by 7 bases and J by 7 bases. The CDR3 has 14 amino acids. Germline CDR1 MNHNS, CDR2 SASEGT. CDR3 DNA: TGTGCCAGCACCGAGGGACAGCAGAGGAACACCATATATTTT. This translates into CASTEGQQRNTIYF.

Here the CDR3 reads CASSTGGQEAFF. CDR3 sequence (DNA): TGTGCCAGCAGTACCGGAGGACAGGAAGCTTTCTTT. The chain recombines TRBV28 with TRBJ1-1, with TRBD1 as a possible D gene (6 bases). Germline loops: CDR1 MDHEN, CDR2 SYDVKM. Trimming took 5 bases from V and 8 from J, leaving 12 bases between them. The CDR3 contains 12 residues.

This clonotype was seen many times. This CDR3 reads CASSQEVGPTMSYNEQFF. DNA for the CDR3: TGTGCCAGCAGCCAAGAGGTCGGGCCTACCATGTCCTACAATGAGCAGTTCTTC. The chain recombines TRBV7-8 with TRBJ2-1; D gene uncertain. Germline V gene data show CDR1 as SGHVS and CDR2 as FQNEAQ. The CDR3 length is 18 residues. Trimming left V 5 bases short and J 1 base short, with 21 bases between.

This clonotype was seen many times. The J gene is TRBJ2-7, the V gene TRBV5-1, with D possibly being TRBD2 (6 bases). The CDR3 is 15 amino acids. Germline CDR1 is SGHRS and CDR2 is YFSETQ. Trimming pared 4 bases from V and 2 bases from J, leaving 16 bases between. The CDR3 DNA reads as TGCGCCAGCAGCCCAGCCGGGACTCCGGCCTACGAGCAGTACTTC. Protein: CASSPAGTPAYEQYF. Variable domain in full (rest from reference TRBV5-1 and TRBJ2-7): KAGVTQTPRYLIKTRGQQVTLSCSPISGHRSVSWYQQTPGQGLQFLFEYFSETQRNKGNFPGRFSGRQFSNSRSEMNVSTLELGDSALYLCASSPAGTPAYEQYFGPGTRLTVT.

This clonotype was counted only a few times. CDR3 DNA: TGTGCCAGTACCCCGGGGGGGACTATCAATGAGCAGTTCTTC. As protein: CASTPGGTINEQFF. V gene TRBV19 combines with J gene TRBJ2-1, with 8 bases matching TRBD2. Trimming removed 7 bases from V and 6 bases from J; junction bases left unmatched: 8. In germline, CDR1 is LNHDA, CDR2 SQIVND (reference sequence). This CDR3 has 14 residues.

The chain is built from TRBV10-3 and TRBJ1-3; D call uncertain. The CDR3 runs 16 residues. Per germline, CDR1 ENHRY and CDR2 SYGVKD. Trimming cost V 0 bases and J 0 bases, with 9 bases left between them. As DNA, the CDR3 is TGTGCCATCAGTGAGTCGATAGGTGGCTCTGGAAACACCATATATTTT. It specifies CAISESIGGSGNTIYF.

This clonotype has ten or more counts. The chain joins TRBV12-3 or TRBV12-4 to TRBJ2-1; TRBD2 agrees at 13 bases. The CDR3 has 16 residues. J lost 8 bases, V lost 1 base, and 5 bases had no gene match. The DNA of the CDR3 is TGTGCCAGCAGTTTAGGCGGGACTAGCGGGGTCTATGAGCAGTTCTTC. Protein: CASSLGGTSGVYEQFF.

In this sample, this clonotype turned up many times. The chain employs TRBV19 and TRBJ2-7; weak D call: TRBD1 (5 bases). CDR1 and CDR2 from the germline V gene are LNHDA and SQIVND (reference sequence). The CDR3 is 14 residues long. The V and J ends lost 6 bases and 0 bases respectively, with 12 bases between them. CDR3 sequence: CASRLDMSSYEQYF. The CDR3 DNA is TGTGCCAGTAGATTGGACATGAGCTCCTACGAGCAGTACTTC.

The V call is TRBV12-3 or TRBV12-4, the J call TRBJ1-5, with D perhaps TRBD1 (5 bases). This CDR3 has 14 amino acids. With 6 bases removed from V and 5 bases from J, the gap between germline ends came to 14 bases. CDR3 in amino acids: CASRPTGDHQPQHF. CDR3 coding DNA: TGTGCCAGCAGACCTACGGGGGACCATCAGCCCCAGCATTTT.

Ten or more counts support this clonotype. This sequence joins TRBV27 and TRBJ2-5, with D tentatively TRBD1 (6 bases). Germline lookup yields CDR1 MNHEY and CDR2 SMNVEV (reference sequence). The CDR3 loop spans 15 amino acids. Trimming cost V 6 bases and J 0 bases, with 14 bases left between them. The chain's CDR3 is CASSLGARYQETQYF. The CDR3 nucleotides are TGTGCCAGCAGCTTGGGGGCAAGGTACCAAGAGACCCAGTACTTC.

This clonotype came up many times. The rearrangement joins TRBV7-2 to TRBJ2-7; 12 bases line up with TRBD2. The V and J ends lost 5 bases and 5 bases, in that order; junction bases with no gene match: 7. From germline, CDR1 is SGHTA and CDR2 FQGNSA. This CDR3 has 15 residues. CDR3 sequence reads: CASSPTSGGRDEQYF. In DNA form, the CDR3 reads TGTGCCAGCAGCCCTACTAGCGGGGGGCGCGACGAGCAGTACTTC. The entire variable domain, with the rest obtained from reference TRBV7-2 and TRBJ2-7, is as follows: GAGVSQSPSNKVTEKGKDVELRCDPISGHTALYWYRQSLGQGLEFLIYFQGNSAPDKSGLPSDRFSAERTGGSVSTLTIQRTQQEDSAVYLCASSPTSGGRDEQYFGPGTRLTVT.

Only a few counts were recorded for this clonotype. The chain recombines TRBV6-1 with TRBJ1-1, with no clear D. This CDR3 contains 15 residues. V gave up 5 bases and J gave up 3 bases, with 16 bases separating them. Per germline, CDR1 MNHNS and CDR2 SASEGT. Written as DNA, the CDR3 is TGTGCCAGCAGTTTGCCGGGCCGACGGGACACTGAAGCTTTCTTT. Its translation: CASSLPGRRDTEAFF.

The sample holds a few counts of this clonotype. CDR3 in amino acids: CASSLEALSGNTIYF. CDR3 coding DNA: TGTGCCAGCAGCTTGGAAGCGCTCTCTGGAAACACCATATATTTT. The chain couples TRBV5-4 to TRBJ1-3, with D uncertain. This CDR3 spans 15 amino acids. Germline V gives CDR1 SGHNT, CDR2 YYREEE (reference sequence). The V and J ends lost 0 bases and 0 bases respectively, with 7 bases between them.

The rearrangement links TRBV5-1 to TRBJ2-3; weak D call: TRBD1 (6 bases). This CDR3 comprises 14 residues. Per germline, CDR1 SGHRS and CDR2 YFSETQ. The ends were cut back, 4 bases at V and 2 bases at J, with 11 bases in the middle. The CDR3: CASSKDSYTDTQYF. DNA of the CDR3: TGCGCCAGCAGCAAGGACAGTTACACAGATACGCAGTATTTT.

This clonotype showed up just a few times. J is TRBJ2-1 and V is TRBV6-6; TRBD2 matches 9 bases. CDR1 and CDR2 from the germline V gene are MNHNY and SVGAGI (reference sequence). Unmatched junction bases numbered 8, after V lost 6 bases and J lost 5 bases. This CDR3 comprises 15 residues. The CDR3 is CASSISGGANNEQFF. CDR3 nucleotides: TGTGCCAGCAGCATTAGCGGGGGTGCGAACAATGAGCAGTTCTTC.

The CDR3 reads CASSLTLINEQFF. The DNA of the CDR3 is TGTGCCAGTAGTTTGACCCTTATCAATGAGCAGTTCTTC. The chain couples TRBV19 to TRBJ2-1; D gene unclear. The CDR3 has 13 residues. Germline-derived CDR1 and CDR2 are LNHDA and SQIVND (reference sequence). Trimming shortened V by 5 bases and J by 6 bases, and 11 bases separated the two germline ends.

In this sample, this clonotype turned up a few times. The chain couples TRBV2 to TRBJ2-5, with 7 bases matching TRBD1. The CDR3 is 13 residues long. V was clipped by 6 bases and J by 6 bases; unmatched bases: 7. The V gene's germline CDR1 is SNHLY and CDR2 FYNNEI. The chain's CDR3 is CASRTGRGKTQYF. The CDR3 coding sequence is TGTGCCAGCAGGACCGGCAGGGGGAAGACCCAGTACTTC.

There are a few counts of this clonotype. V and J are TRBV20-1 and TRBJ1-5, with a weak D call TRBD1 (5 bases). The CDR3 contains 13 residues. Germline assignment: CDR1 DFQATT and CDR2 SNEGSKA (reference sequence). Trimming removed 0 bases from V and 7 bases from J, with 10 bases in between. DNA of the CDR3: TGCAGTGCTAGAGATGGTAGGGGACAGCCCCAGCATTTT. It yields the protein CSARDGRGQPQHF.

This clonotype appeared a few times. The chain is built from TRBV20-1 and TRBJ2-7; possibly TRBD1 or TRBD2 for D (5 bases each). Trimming shortened V by 5 bases and J by 2 bases, and 13 bases separated the two germline ends. The CDR3 has 13 residues. Germline V gene lookup returns CDR1 DFQATT and CDR2 SNEGSKA (reference sequence). CDR3 bases: TGCAGTGCTCCTAGGTGGGGGACCTACGAGCAGTACTTC. Translated: CSAPRWGTYEQYF.

This clonotype was picked up many times. This sequence joins TRBV7-6 and TRBJ2-7; TRBD1 matches at 7 bases. Germline trimming cut 0 bases from V and 0 bases from J; bases unmatched to any gene: 8. The germline V gene encodes CDR1 SGHVS and CDR2 FNYEAQ. This CDR3 has 17 residues. The CDR3 DNA reads as TGTGCCAGCAGCTTAGCCCGGGACAGAAGCTTCTCCTACGAGCAGTACTTC. Amino acids: CASSLARDRSFSYEQYF.

This clonotype was picked up a small number of times. The genes are TRBV6-2 or TRBV6-3 and TRBJ2-6; a weak D match, TRBD1 (6 bases). The V end lost 10 bases, the J end lost 0 bases, and 13 bases lay between the germline ends. The CDR3 runs to 15 residues. Germline CDR1 reads MNHEY; CDR2 reads SVGEGT. CDR3 in amino acids: CATRGHLSGANVLTF. The CDR3 DNA sequence: TGTGCCACACGGGGACACCTCTCTGGGGCCAACGTCCTGACTTTC.